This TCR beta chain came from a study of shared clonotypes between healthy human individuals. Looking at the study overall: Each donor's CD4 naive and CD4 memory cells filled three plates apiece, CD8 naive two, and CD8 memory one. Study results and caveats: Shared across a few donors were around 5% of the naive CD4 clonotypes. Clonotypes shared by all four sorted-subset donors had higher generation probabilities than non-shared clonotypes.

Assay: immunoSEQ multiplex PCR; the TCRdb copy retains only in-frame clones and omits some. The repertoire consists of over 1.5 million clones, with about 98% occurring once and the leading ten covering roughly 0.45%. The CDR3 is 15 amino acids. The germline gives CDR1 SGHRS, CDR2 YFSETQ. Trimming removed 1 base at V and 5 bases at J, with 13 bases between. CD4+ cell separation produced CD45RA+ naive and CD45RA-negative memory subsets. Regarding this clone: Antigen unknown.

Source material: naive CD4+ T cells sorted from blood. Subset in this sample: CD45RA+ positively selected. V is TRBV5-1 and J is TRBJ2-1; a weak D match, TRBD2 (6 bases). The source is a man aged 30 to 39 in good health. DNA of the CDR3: TGCGCCAGCAGCTTGAACACCGGGGGTGACAATGAGCAGTTCTTC. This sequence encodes CASSLNTGGDNEQFF.